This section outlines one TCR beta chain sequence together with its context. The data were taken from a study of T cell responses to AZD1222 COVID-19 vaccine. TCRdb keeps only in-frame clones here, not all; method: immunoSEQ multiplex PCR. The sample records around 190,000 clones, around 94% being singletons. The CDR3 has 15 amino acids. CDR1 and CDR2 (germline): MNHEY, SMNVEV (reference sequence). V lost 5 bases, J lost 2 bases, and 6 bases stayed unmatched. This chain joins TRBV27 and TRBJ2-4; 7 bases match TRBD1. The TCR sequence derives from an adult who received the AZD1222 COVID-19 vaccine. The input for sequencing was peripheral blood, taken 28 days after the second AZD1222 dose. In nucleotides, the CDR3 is TGTGCCAGCAGTCCGAGGGGGCTAACCAAAAACATTCAGTACTTC. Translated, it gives CASSPRGLTKNIQYF.